This T cell receptor (beta chain) was found in a study of tumor and adjacent non-tumor tissue in lung cancer. Across the study: Stage I to III disease affected approximately 11 men and a handful of women aged about 31 to 80. Points from the study as a whole: Significantly higher TCR diversity was found in tumor than normal lung.

Germline V gene sequence: CDR1 DFQATT, CDR2 SNEGSKA (reference sequence). Losses at the gene ends were 3 bases for V and 5 bases for J; bases not matched to a gene: 6. The CDR3 contains 13 residues. A modified ARM-PCR protocol with three rounds of nested PCR amplified TCRbeta. TCRdb independently ran MiXCR on the multiplex PCR reads; one entry per CDR3 protein. The table lists around 140,000 distinct CDR3 sequences, roughly 66% of them singletons. RNA was extracted from bulk tissue without any cell sorting. This clonotype was observed a single time. Its target is unknown. The chain recombines TRBV20-1 with TRBJ2-5, with 7 bases aligning to TRBD1. Sequenced material: lung tumor tissue. The TCR comes from a man aged 55-75 years with small cell lung cancer. This CDR3 is CSARVTGLETQYF. CDR3 nucleotides: TGCAGTGCTAGGGTGACAGGGCTGGAGACCCAGTACTTC.